These 17 T cell receptor beta chains came from one sample sequenced in a study of blood T cell repertoires in COVID-19. The repertoire was sequenced with immunoSEQ multiplex PCR; TCRdb's copy has only in-frame clones and lacks some. The data show hundreds of thousands of clones, more than 80% seen once. The sample taken for sequencing was PBMCs or T cells enriched from blood (not recorded which). These receptors originate from a man aged 25 to 40 who had recovered from COVID-19.

The J gene is TRBJ2-2, the V gene TRBV5-1; 7 bases agree with TRBD2. CDR3 length: 15 amino acids. Trimming took 7 bases from V and 5 from J; bases not matched to a gene: 11. Germline lookup yields CDR1 SGHRS and CDR2 YFSETQ. CDR3 DNA sequence: TGCGCCAGCGGCCTCGGACTAGTTCAAACCGGGGAGCTGTTTTTT. It specifies CASGLGLVQTGELFF. Using reference TRBV5-1 and TRBJ2-2 for the parts outside the CDR3, the full variable domain is KAGVTQTPRYLIKTRGQQVTLSCSPISGHRSVSWYQQTPGQGLQFLFEYFSETQRNKGNFPGRFSGRQFSNSRSEMNVSTLELGDSALYLCASGLGLVQTGELFFGEGSRLTVL.

V usage is TRBV5-5 and J usage is TRBJ1-5; possible D gene TRBD1, 6 bases. V was trimmed by 4 bases and J by 4 bases, leaving 15 bases between them. The CDR3 sequence is 15 residues long. CDR1 is SGHKS, CDR2 YYEKEE, per germline (reference sequence). The CDR3 nucleotides are TGTGCCAGCAGCCCCGGGGGGCAGAAGAATCAGCCCCAGCATTTT. The encoded protein is CASSPGGQKNQPQHF.

The V call is TRBV11-2, the J call TRBJ2-3, with 15 bases aligning to TRBD2. Looked up from germline, CDR1 is SGHAT and CDR2 is FQNNGV. V shed 4 bases, J shed 4 bases, and the junction held 9 bases outside the gene matches. The CDR3 contains 18 residues. The CDR3 region has the DNA TGTGCCAGCAGCTATGGACTAGCGGGAGGGAGGTCAGCAGATACGCAGTATTTT. It translates to CASSYGLAGGRSADTQYF.

The V call is TRBV18, the J call TRBJ1-6, with TRBD1 matching 9 bases. The CDR3 totals 16 residues. V gave up 3 bases and J gave up 4 bases; unmatched junction bases: 4. The germline CDR1 and CDR2 sequences are KGHSH and LQKENI. In DNA, the CDR3 is TGTGCCAGCTCACCCTATGGACAGGGGTATAATTCACCCCTCCACTTT. This gives the protein CASSPYGQGYNSPLHF.

In its sample, this clone was seen a few times. CDR3 DNA sequence: TGTGCCAGCAGTTTGGGCCAGGGGAACGAGCAGTACTTC. As protein: CASSLGQGNEQYF. The chain employs TRBV28 and TRBJ2-7, with TRBD1 as a possible D gene (6 bases). Germline V lookup: CDR1 MDHEN, CDR2 SYDVKM. V was clipped by 3 bases and J by 5 bases, with 11 bases between them. The CDR3 has 13 amino acids.

CDR3 sequence reads: CASSYSTYSNQPQHF. CDR3 nucleotide sequence: TGTGCCAGCAGTTACTCGACTTATAGCAATCAGCCCCAGCATTTT. The chain employs TRBV6-2 or TRBV6-3 and TRBJ1-5, with unresolved D. CDR3 length: 15 amino acids. Between the trimmed V and J ends, which lost 0 bases and 0 bases, there was a span of 6 bases. In germline, CDR1 is MNHEY, CDR2 SVGEGT.

The chain has TRBV6-2 or TRBV6-3 and TRBJ2-7, with TRBD2 matching 8 bases. The junction had 8 bases not matched to a gene; V was cut back by 5 bases and J by 2 bases. This CDR3 is 15 amino acids long. The V gene's germline CDR1 is MNHEY and CDR2 SVGEGT. The CDR3 DNA follows: TGTGCCAGCAGTAAGCGTCCGGGACTAGCCTACGAGCAGTACTTC. It codes for CASSKRPGLAYEQYF.

J is TRBJ2-3 and V is TRBV4-2; 15 bases agree with TRBD2. With 1 base clipped from V and 4 bases from J, the junction kept 0 bases outside the gene matches. Germline V gene sequence: CDR1 LGHNA, CDR2 YNFKEQ. The CDR3 totals 16 residues. Here the CDR3 DNA reads TGTGCCAGCAGCCAAGGGACTAGCGGGGGGGCAGATACGCAGTATTTT. Its translation: CASSQGTSGGADTQYF.

V gene TRBV5-8 combines with J gene TRBJ2-7; D perhaps matches TRBD1 (6 bases). The germline gives CDR1 SGHTS, CDR2 YDEGEE. Trimming stripped 5 bases from V and 0 bases from J, with 24 bases between. CDR3 length: 18 amino acids. CDR3 protein: CASSSSLHLTGSSYEQYF. The CDR3 DNA sequence: TGTGCCAGCAGTTCTTCATTGCATCTCACAGGGAGCTCCTACGAGCAGTACTTC.

The chain uses TRBV6-2 or TRBV6-3 and TRBJ1-1; no definite D call. This CDR3 spans 14 amino acids. Germline values: CDR1 MNHEY, CDR2 SVGEGT. V was cut by 4 bases and J by 1 base, with 10 bases left in between. CDR3 DNA: TGTGCCAGCAGTTTCGAGGGTCCGAACACTGAAGCTTTCTTT. This encodes CASSFEGPNTEAFF.

J is TRBJ2-3 and V is TRBV15, with TRBD1 as a possible D gene (6 bases). Trimming stripped 0 bases from V and 2 bases from J, with 21 bases between. Germline CDR1 is LNHNV and CDR2 is YYDKDF (reference sequence). The CDR3 has 19 residues. This chain's CDR3 is CATSRDAVTGTTYTDTQYF. CDR3 DNA: TGTGCCACCAGCAGAGATGCGGTGACCGGGACAACCTACACAGATACGCAGTATTTT.

The chain is built from TRBV21-1 and TRBJ1-1. TRBV21-1 is marked as a pseudogene. The length of the CDR3 is 15 residues. The CDR3 nucleotides read TGTGCCAGCAGCAAAGGGGGGGGTAGACACACTGAAGCTTTCTTT. It translates to CASSKGGGRHTEAFF.

This clone was found once. The chain joins TRBV27 to TRBJ2-3; D ambiguous. The CDR3 loop spans 12 amino acids. The germline V gene encodes CDR1 MNHEY and CDR2 SMNVEV (reference sequence). V shed 6 bases and J shed 1 base, with 5 bases lying between them. This chain's CDR3 is CASSPRTDTQYF. DNA for the CDR3: TGTGCCAGCAGCCCTCGCACAGATACGCAGTATTTT.

The chain links TRBV6-4 to TRBJ1-2; no clear D. The length of the CDR3 is 14 residues. The germline gives CDR1 MRHNA, CDR2 SNTAGT. In DNA, the CDR3 is TGTGCAAACCCTCCCGGTTTGCCGAACTATGGCTACACCTTC. Protein product: CANPPGLPNYGYTF.

V usage is TRBV5-4 and J usage is TRBJ2-3, with TRBD2 matching over 12 bases. The CDR3 has 15 amino acids. The trim removed 7 bases at V and 1 base at J, leaving 4 bases unmatched. Germline CDR1 SGHNT, CDR2 YYREEE (reference sequence). The CDR3 DNA sequence: TGTGCCAGCTTTCGACTAGCGGGGGGCACAGATACGCAGTATTTT. This translates into CASFRLAGGTDTQYF.

This clone was seen just once. The chain recombines TRBV2 with TRBJ2-7; D is uncertain. This CDR3 has 14 amino acids. Trimming left V 2 bases short and J 7 bases short, with 15 bases between. CDR1 SNHLY and CDR2 FYNNEI come from the germline V gene. The CDR3 sequence is CASSESSSTTEQYF. CDR3 DNA sequence: TGTGCCAGCAGTGAATCCAGTTCTACGACTGAGCAGTACTTC.

CDR3 DNA sequence: TGTGCCAGCAGTTTGAAGACAGGGGAGGACACTGAAGCTTTCTTT. Its translation is CASSLKTGEDTEAFF. The genes are TRBV27 and TRBJ1-1; TRBD1 agrees at 8 bases. The CDR3 is made up of 15 amino acids. Germline assignment: CDR1 MNHEY and CDR2 SMNVEV (reference sequence). The V gene end was trimmed by 3 bases and the J gene end by 3 bases; junction bases not matched to a gene: 6.